Following are 15 T cell receptor beta chains from one sample sequenced in a study of CD8+CD57+ T cells in acquired aplastic anemia. The use of genomic DNA as template underpinned the TCR beta VDJ and CDR3 profiling. TCRdb analysed the reads with MiXCR anew, one entry per CDR3 protein. Altogether some 200,000 distinct CDR3 sequences are present, approximately 52% being singletons, with the ten largest covering about 1.7%. Sequencing was done on patients that had shown CD8+CD57+ cell expansion by flow cytometry. Sequences were obtained from sorted CD4+, CD8+, or CD8+CD57+ T cells (not recorded which) from PBMCs. These TCRs come from a human donor with aplastic anemia.

As regards this clonotype: This may come from a read error, since a much larger clone is one base off. The chain carries TRBV5-1 and TRBJ1-6, with TRBD1 matching over 7 bases. The CDR3 extends over 15 amino acids. Germline V gene sequence: CDR1 SGHRS, CDR2 YFSETQ. DNA of the CDR3: TGCGCCAGCAGCTCTCCCGGGACAGATAATTCACCCCTCCGCTTT. Protein sequence: CASSSPGTDNSPLRF.

The chain is built from TRBV2 and TRBJ2-7; D remains ambiguous. Trimming removed 10 bases at V and 2 bases at J, with 15 bases between. Germline CDR1 and CDR2: SNHLY and FYNNEI. This CDR3 contains 13 residues. Written as DNA, the CDR3 is TGTGCCACCACCGACCTCTTAACCTACGAGCAGTACTTC. Its translation is CATTDLLTYEQYF. The full variable domain, completed using reference TRBV2 and TRBJ2-7, is EPEVTQTPSHQVTQMGQEVILRCVPISNHLYFYWYRQILGQKVEFLVSFYNNEISEKSEIFDDQFSVERPDGSNFTLKIRSTKLEDSAMYFCATTDLLTYEQYFGPGTRLTVT.

The chain uses TRBV10-1 and TRBJ2-1, with a tentative D call TRBD2 (5 bases). Trimming stripped 2 bases from V and 6 bases from J, with 11 bases between. There are 14 residues in the CDR3. Germline CDR1 is WNHNN and CDR2 is SYGVQD (reference sequence). CDR3 coding DNA: TGCGCCAGCAGTGAGCCTAGCAATCCCAATGAGCAGTTCTTC. Its protein product is CASSEPSNPNEQFF.

Of note for this clonotype: A clone one base away is much larger, so this may be a read error. The rearrangement links TRBV6-1 to TRBJ1-4; possibly TRBD1 for D (5 bases). CDR1 and CDR2 from the germline V gene are MNHNS and SASEGT. This CDR3 has 14 amino acids. The DNA of the CDR3 is TGTGCCAGCAGTGACGACGGAAGGGGTGAAGAACTGTTTTTT. Encoded protein: CASSDDGRGEELFF.

The CDR3 nucleotides are TGTGCCAGCAGCAGCGGGCCAGGGATCACTGAAGCTTTCTTT. The encoded protein is CASSSGPGITEAFF. The chain links TRBV7-9 to TRBJ1-1, with TRBD1 as a possible D gene (5 bases). Germline V gives CDR1 SEHNR, CDR2 FQNEAQ (reference sequence). V was cut by 5 bases and J by 4 bases, with 14 bases left in between. The CDR3 is 14 residues long. Full variable domain (rest looked up from reference TRBV7-9 and TRBJ1-1): DTGVSQNPRHKITKRGQNVTFRCDPISEHNRLYWYRQTLGQGPEFLTYFQNEAQLEKSRLLSDRFSAERPKGSFSTLEIQRTEQGDSAMYLCASSSGPGITEAFFGQGTRLTVV.

The CDR3 nucleotides are TGTGCCAGCAGTGTGCAGAGGGGCCAGAATTCACCCCTCCACTTT. Its translation is CASSVQRGQNSPLHF. V usage is TRBV2 and J usage is TRBJ1-6, with a tentative D call TRBD1 (5 bases). Germline CDR1 reads SNHLY; CDR2 reads FYNNEI. Deletions cut 4 bases from V and 7 bases from J, with 14 bases between. The CDR3 is 15 residues long. Looking up the rest from reference TRBV2 and TRBJ1-6 gives the full variable domain: EPEVTQTPSHQVTQMGQEVILRCVPISNHLYFYWYRQILGQKVEFLVSFYNNEISEKSEIFDDQFSVERPDGSNFTLKIRSTKLEDSAMYFCASSVQRGQNSPLHFGNGTRLTVT.

This clonotype was detected many times. The V call is TRBV5-1, the J call TRBJ1-1, with a weak D call TRBD1 (6 bases). The ends were cut back, 6 bases at V and 5 bases at J, with 17 bases in the middle. This CDR3 comprises 14 residues. Germline V gene data show CDR1 as SGHRS and CDR2 as YFSETQ. The chain's CDR3 is CASTGGSLGTEAFF. In DNA form, the CDR3 reads TGCGCCAGCACGGGGGGCAGTCTGGGTACTGAAGCTTTCTTT.

The CDR3 is CASTLSQFYEQYF. Here the CDR3 DNA reads TGTGCCAGCACCCTCTCCCAATTCTACGAGCAGTACTTC. This chain connects TRBV2 to TRBJ2-7; D gene unclear. This CDR3 region has 13 residues. The V end was cut by 7 bases, the J end by 3 bases, with 13 bases between. In germline, CDR1 is SNHLY, CDR2 FYNNEI.

The chain is built from TRBV11-2 and TRBJ2-3, with a tentative D call TRBD2 (6 bases). Germline values: CDR1 SGHAT, CDR2 FQNNGV. This CDR3 region has 15 residues. V dropped 1 base and J dropped 1 base, with 9 bases sitting between them. CDR3 coding DNA: TGTGCCAGCAGCTTAGTAGCGGACGGCACAGATACGCAGTATTTT. Translating gives CASSLVADGTDTQYF.

The rearrangement links TRBV3-1 to TRBJ2-2; TRBD2 matches 15 bases. The junction had 10 bases not matched to a gene; V was cut back by 3 bases and J by 2 bases. CDR1 and CDR2 (germline): LGHDT, YNNKEL (reference sequence). This CDR3 comprises 20 residues. The CDR3 sequence: CASSHVPGLAGGLNTGELFF. Written as DNA, the CDR3 is TGTGCCAGCAGCCATGTACCGGGACTAGCGGGGGGACTAAACACCGGGGAGCTGTTTTTT.

V is TRBV2 and J is TRBJ1-6; D unclear. CDR3 length equals 16 residues. V was pared by 5 bases and J by 5 bases, with 16 bases between. Germline lookup yields CDR1 SNHLY and CDR2 FYNNEI. The CDR3 here is CASSTGPNRNNSPLHF. The CDR3, as DNA: TGTGCCAGCAGTACTGGGCCAAATCGGAATAATTCACCCCTCCACTTT.

The J gene is TRBJ1-2, the V gene TRBV9, with D possibly matching TRBD1 (5 bases). The CDR3 has 15 residues. Looked up from germline, CDR1 is SGDLS and CDR2 is YYNGEE. Trimming stripped 4 bases from V and 2 bases from J, with 15 bases between. The CDR3 loop reads CASSLGVRQNYGYTF. The CDR3 DNA reads as TGTGCCAGCAGCTTAGGGGTACGGCAAAACTATGGCTACACCTTC.

Comment on this clonotype: Compared with germline, one end of the junction differs, possibly owing to a read error. The gene calls are TRBV12-3 or TRBV12-4 and TRBJ1-6, with D unclear. The CDR3 consists of 12 residues. CDR3 region: CASSFSDSPPHF. The DNA of the CDR3 is TGTGCCAGCAGTTTCAGTGATTCACCCCCCCACTTT.

The chain is built from TRBV20-1 and TRBJ1-1; D is unresolved. This CDR3 has 12 residues. The V gene lost 3 bases and the J gene lost 4 bases, with 9 bases spanning the gap. Germline assignment: CDR1 DFQATT and CDR2 SNEGSKA (reference sequence). For the CDR3, the DNA is TGCAGTGCTAGCCCCGGCGCCACTGAAGCTTTCTTT. Amino acids: CSASPGATEAFF.

This clonotype has only one observation. The rearrangement joins TRBV5-6 to TRBJ1-6; no firm D call. CDR3 length equals 15 residues. CDR1 and CDR2 (germline): SGHDT, YYEEEE. V was clipped by 2 bases and J by 8 bases, with 14 bases between them. CDR3 protein: CASSLMIQMHSPLHF. The CDR3 DNA is TGTGCCAGCAGCTTAATGATCCAGATGCATTCACCCCTCCACTTT.